This T cell receptor beta chain came from a study of circulating CD8 cells and anti-PD-1 response in melanoma. The QIAseq Immune Repertoire TCR panel built the libraries from around 15 ng of total RNA. TCRdb recomputed calls from the reads with MiXCR, one row per CDR3 protein. The sample has around 540 distinct CDR3 sequences, 6% to 8.5% seen once. Live CD3+CD8+TCRalphabeta+ cells were sorted into four subsets by PD-1 and/or TIGIT. By share of the sample, this clonotype is large. V was cut by 7 bases and J by 7 bases, with 14 bases left in between. The CDR3 has 12 residues. CDR1 is SNHLY and CDR2 is FYNNEI in the germline V gene.

The rearrangement uses TRBV2 and TRBJ2-7, with D possibly TRBD1 on 6 matching bases. This clonotype originated in a human donor with melanoma. This sample comprised CD8+ T cells from PBMCs, obtained at baseline or after one month of anti-PD-1 therapy (not recorded which). The CDR3 is CASKQGLREQYF. The CDR3, as DNA: TGTGCCAGCAAACAGGGTCTACGGGAGCAGTACTTC.